The next 16 T cell receptor beta chains were all read from a single sample in a study of shared clonotypes between healthy human individuals (dated by TCRdb to between 2020 and 2021). Library method: the immunoSEQ multiplex PCR assay. Sourced from immuneACCESS, this table was stored by TCRdb with only in-frame sequences that have V and J called. A share of the clones is absent; for the studies checked, an unresolved V gene accounts for under half, and the remainder has no known explanation. For this sample the table gives more than 2,000,000 clones, of which more than 90% were detected only once. The ten largest clones capture 0.11% to 0.15% of the sample. The material sequenced was naive CD4+ T cells sorted from blood. Reading the label with the study, this specimen's cell subset or site is: CD45RA+ positively selected. The source of these receptors is a man aged 18 to 35 in good health.

The chain recombines TRBV2 with TRBJ1-2; TRBD1 aligns across 9 bases. The length of the CDR3 is 15 residues. Trimming took 7 bases from V and 4 from J; bases not matched to a gene: 10. Germline CDR1 reads SNHLY; CDR2 reads FYNNEI. DNA of the CDR3: TGTGCCAGCACGACTGTGGGACAGGGTATCTATGGCTACACCTTC. Translated, it gives CASTTVGQGIYGYTF. The complete variable domain, with remaining parts taken from reference TRBV2 and TRBJ1-2, reads EPEVTQTPSHQVTQMGQEVILRCVPISNHLYFYWYRQILGQKVEFLVSFYNNEISEKSEIFDDQFSVERPDGSNFTLKIRSTKLEDSAMYFCASTTVGQGIYGYTFGSGTRLTVV.

The chain couples TRBV6-1 to TRBJ1-4; no firm D call. In germline, CDR1 is MNHNS, CDR2 SASEGT. V was shortened by 6 bases and J by 7 bases, with 12 bases between the two germline ends. This CDR3 has 13 amino acids. The CDR3 is CASRTAVSEKLFF. The CDR3 bases are TGTGCCAGCAGGACGGCAGTTTCTGAAAAACTGTTTTTT.

This clone was seen a single time. The genes are TRBV6-5 and TRBJ1-2; D is undetermined. The CDR3 consists of 13 residues. V lost 0 bases, J lost 8 bases, and 10 bases lay in between. Germline V gene lookup returns CDR1 MNHEY and CDR2 SVGAGI. As DNA, the CDR3 is TGTGCCAGCAGTTACTCTACAGCCGGCGGCTACACCTTC. Its protein is CASSYSTAGGYTF.

The chain couples TRBV5-1 to TRBJ2-1; the match to TRBD1 covers 9 bases. Germline CDR1 and CDR2: SGHRS and YFSETQ. J gave up 2 bases and V 4 bases, and 4 bases lay outside the gene matches. The CDR3 loop spans 15 amino acids. The CDR3 loop is CASSIRTGAYNEQFF. As DNA, the CDR3 is TGCGCCAGCAGCATCCGGACAGGGGCCTACAATGAGCAGTTCTTC.

This clone has only a few counts. This chain joins TRBV5-4 and TRBJ1-1; the D gene is possibly TRBD1 (5 bases). The V gene's germline CDR1 is SGHNT and CDR2 YYREEE (reference sequence). Trimming took off 3 bases at V and 4 bases at J, with 7 bases between the two ends. This CDR3 contains 12 residues. CDR3 in DNA: TGTGCCAGCAGCTGGAGGGGCACTGAAGCTTTCTTT. Encoded protein: CASSWRGTEAFF.

This clone was seen a single time. The J gene is TRBJ2-7, the V gene TRBV27; D assignment may be TRBD1 or TRBD2 (6 bases each). The ends were cut back, 5 bases at V and 2 bases at J, with 19 bases in the middle. This CDR3 is built from 16 residues. Per germline, CDR1 MNHEY and CDR2 SMNVEV (reference sequence). CDR3 DNA: TGTGCCAGCAGTAAGGGGGGAGCCGCAGGGGCCTACGAGCAGTACTTC. It translates to CASSKGGAAGAYEQYF.

The rearrangement joins TRBV11-1 to TRBJ2-3; D may match TRBD1 or TRBD2 (5 bases each). V was shortened by 1 base and J by 1 base, with 9 bases between the two germline ends. The germline V gene has CDR1 SGHAT and CDR2 FQDESV (reference sequence). The length of the CDR3 is 15 residues. In DNA, the CDR3 is TGTGCCAGCAGCTTAGAGGGGCGGGGCACAGATACGCAGTATTTT. Translated, it gives CASSLEGRGTDTQYF.

CDR3 loop: CASNLLAADGELFF. In DNA, the CDR3 is TGCGCCAGCAACCTGCTAGCGGCGGACGGGGAGCTGTTTTTT. This chain joins TRBV5-1 and TRBJ2-2; 7 bases fit TRBD2. CDR1 and CDR2 (germline): SGHRS, YFSETQ. The CDR3 length is 14 residues. The V gene end was trimmed by 6 bases and the J gene end by 7 bases; junction bases not matched to a gene: 9.

The V gene is TRBV6-5, the J gene TRBJ1-2; possible D gene TRBD1, 5 bases. Germline V gene data show CDR1 as MNHEY and CDR2 as SVGAGI. V shed 3 bases and J shed 1 base, with 9 bases lying between them. The CDR3 is made up of 14 amino acids. CDR3 sequence: CASSYFQGNYGYTF. CDR3 bases: TGTGCCAGCAGTTATTTCCAGGGTAACTATGGCTACACCTTC.

In its sample, this clone was seen once. This chain connects TRBV7-9 to TRBJ2-7; TRBD1 agrees at 7 bases. CDR3 size: 15 residues. CDR1 and CDR2 (germline): SEHNR, FQNEAQ (reference sequence). Trimming took 5 bases from V and 5 from J; bases not matched to a gene: 12. CDR3: CASSTSTGVIHEQYF. The CDR3 DNA sequence: TGTGCCAGCAGCACCTCTACAGGGGTAATCCACGAGCAGTACTTC.

As DNA, the CDR3 is TGTGCAAGTCGCTTAGACATCGGGTCACAGCATAACTATGGCTACACCTTC. Protein sequence: CASRLDIGSQHNYGYTF. The V call is TRBV12-2, the J call TRBJ1-2. TRBV12-2 is recorded as a pseudogene. The CDR3 contains 17 residues.

The V and J genes are TRBV30 and TRBJ2-7; 9 bases agree with TRBD1. The CDR3 totals 16 residues. Trimming took 1 base from V and 4 from J; bases not matched to a gene: 11. In germline, CDR1 is GTSNPN, CDR2 SVGIG (reference sequence). CDR3 sequence: CAWSAATGTGLYEQYF. Here the CDR3 DNA reads TGTGCCTGGAGTGCTGCTACCGGGACAGGGCTTTACGAGCAGTACTTC.

V and J are TRBV11-2 and TRBJ2-3; 9 positions agree with TRBD2. Germline CDR1 reads SGHAT; CDR2 reads FQNNGV. The J segment lost 0 bases and the V segment lost 5 bases, leaving 9 bases of the junction unmatched. The CDR3 totals 17 residues. CDR3 in DNA: TGTGCCAGCAGCCCACCTACTAGCGGGCCTAGCACAGATACGCAGTATTTT. Translation: CASSPPTSGPSTDTQYF.

This clone appeared once. The chain has TRBV19 and TRBJ2-3, with TRBD2 identical over 8 bases. Germline assignment: CDR1 LNHDA and CDR2 SQIVND (reference sequence). After removal of 4 bases from V and 1 base from J, the junction contained 7 bases not matched to a gene. This CDR3 has 16 residues. The DNA for the CDR3 is TGTGCCAGTAGTACCCTTACTAGCGGCCGCACAGATACGCAGTATTTT. Its translation is CASSTLTSGRTDTQYF.

This sequence joins TRBV15 and TRBJ1-1; possibly TRBD1 for D (5 bases). The V end was cut by 0 bases, the J end by 5 bases, with 13 bases between. Germline CDR1 and CDR2: LNHNV and YYDKDF (reference sequence). CDR3 size: 15 residues. The CDR3 loop is CATSREGEPGTEAFF. The CDR3 region has the DNA TGTGCCACCAGCAGAGAGGGGGAACCGGGAACTGAAGCTTTCTTT.

The chain carries TRBV5-5 and TRBJ2-3; 7 nucleotides agree with TRBD2. Germline lookup yields CDR1 SGHKS and CDR2 YYEKEE (reference sequence). The CDR3 is 15 amino acids. The trim removed 5 bases at V and 0 bases at J, leaving 6 bases unmatched. Written as DNA, the CDR3 is TGTGCCAGCAGGCCAGCGGGGCCTAGCACAGATACGCAGTATTTT. Translation: CASRPAGPSTDTQYF.